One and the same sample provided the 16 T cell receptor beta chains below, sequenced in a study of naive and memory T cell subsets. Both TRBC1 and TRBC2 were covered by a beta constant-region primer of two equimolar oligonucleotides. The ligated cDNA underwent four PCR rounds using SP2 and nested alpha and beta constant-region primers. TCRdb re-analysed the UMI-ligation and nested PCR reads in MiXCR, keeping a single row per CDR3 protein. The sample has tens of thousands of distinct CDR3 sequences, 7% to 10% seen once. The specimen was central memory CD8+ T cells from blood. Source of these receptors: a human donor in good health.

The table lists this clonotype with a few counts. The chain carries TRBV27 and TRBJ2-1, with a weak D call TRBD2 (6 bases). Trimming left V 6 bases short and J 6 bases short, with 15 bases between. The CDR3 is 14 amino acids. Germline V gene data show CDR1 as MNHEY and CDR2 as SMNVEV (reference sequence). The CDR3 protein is CASRGGGFVNEQFF. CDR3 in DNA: TGTGCCAGCAGGGGTGGGGGGTTCGTCAATGAGCAGTTCTTC.

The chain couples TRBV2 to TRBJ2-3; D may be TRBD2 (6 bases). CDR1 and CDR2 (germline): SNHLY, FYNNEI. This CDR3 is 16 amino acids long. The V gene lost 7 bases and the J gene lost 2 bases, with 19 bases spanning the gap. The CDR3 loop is CASTSLGGADTDTQYF. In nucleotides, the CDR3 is TGTGCCAGCACGTCCCTTGGCGGGGCCGACACAGATACGCAGTATTTT.

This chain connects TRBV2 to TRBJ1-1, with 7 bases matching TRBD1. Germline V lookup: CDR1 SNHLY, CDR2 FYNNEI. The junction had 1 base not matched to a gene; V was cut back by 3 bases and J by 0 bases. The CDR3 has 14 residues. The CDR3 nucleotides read TGTGCCAGCAGTGAGGACAGGATGAACACTGAAGCTTTCTTT. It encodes CASSEDRMNTEAFF.

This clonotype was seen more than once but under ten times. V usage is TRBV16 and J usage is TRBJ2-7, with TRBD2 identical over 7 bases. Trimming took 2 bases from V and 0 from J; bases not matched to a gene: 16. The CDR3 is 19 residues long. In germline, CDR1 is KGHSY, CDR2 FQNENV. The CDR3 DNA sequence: TGTGCCAGCAGCCAAACGATCTATCGGGGGGATATTCCCTCCTACGAGCAGTACTTC. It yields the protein CASSQTIYRGDIPSYEQYF.

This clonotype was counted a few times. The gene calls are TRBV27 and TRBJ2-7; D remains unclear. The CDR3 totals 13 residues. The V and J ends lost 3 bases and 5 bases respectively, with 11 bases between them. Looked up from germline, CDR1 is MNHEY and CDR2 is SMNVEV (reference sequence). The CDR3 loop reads CASSFSKVNEQYF. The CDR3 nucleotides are TGTGCCAGCAGTTTTTCAAAGGTCAACGAGCAGTACTTC.

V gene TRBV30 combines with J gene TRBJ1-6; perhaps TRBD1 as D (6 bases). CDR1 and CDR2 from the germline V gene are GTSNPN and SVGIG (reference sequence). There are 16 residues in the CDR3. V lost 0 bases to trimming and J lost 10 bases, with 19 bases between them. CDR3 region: CAWSVLSSQRGSPLHF. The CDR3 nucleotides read TGTGCCTGGAGTGTACTGAGTAGTCAGAGGGGGTCACCCCTCCACTTT.

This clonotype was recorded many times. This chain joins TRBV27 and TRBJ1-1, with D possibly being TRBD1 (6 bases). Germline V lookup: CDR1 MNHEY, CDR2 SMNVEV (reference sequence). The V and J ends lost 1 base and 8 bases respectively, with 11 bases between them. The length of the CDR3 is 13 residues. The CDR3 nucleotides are TGTGCCAGCAGTTTATTGGCAGGGGCCGAAGCTTTCTTT. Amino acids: CASSLLAGAEAFF.

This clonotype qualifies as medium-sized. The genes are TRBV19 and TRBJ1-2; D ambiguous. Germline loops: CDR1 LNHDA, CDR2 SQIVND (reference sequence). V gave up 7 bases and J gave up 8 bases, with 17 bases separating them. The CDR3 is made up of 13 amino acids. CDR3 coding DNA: TGTGCCAGTACTACGAATAGGGTCACCGGCTACACCTTC. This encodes CASTTNRVTGYTF.

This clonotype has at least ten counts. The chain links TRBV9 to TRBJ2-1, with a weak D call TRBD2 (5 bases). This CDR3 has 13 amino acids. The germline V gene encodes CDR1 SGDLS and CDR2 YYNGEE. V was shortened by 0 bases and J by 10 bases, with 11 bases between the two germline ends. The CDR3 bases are TGTGCCAGCAGCGTAGGGCAAAGCGGAGAGCAGTTCTTC. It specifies CASSVGQSGEQFF.

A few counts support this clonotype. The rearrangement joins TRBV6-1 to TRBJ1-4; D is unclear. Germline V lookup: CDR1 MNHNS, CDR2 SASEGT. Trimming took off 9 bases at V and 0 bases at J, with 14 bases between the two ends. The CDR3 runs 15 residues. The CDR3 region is CASLGSWATNEKLFF. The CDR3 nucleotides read TGTGCCAGTCTCGGGAGTTGGGCAACTAATGAAAAACTGTTTTTT.

The CDR3: CASSYDGGTYEQYF. CDR3 nucleotide sequence: TGTGCCAGCAGTTACGATGGGGGAACCTACGAGCAGTACTTC. This sequence joins TRBV6-5 and TRBJ2-7, with D possibly being TRBD1 or TRBD2 (5 bases each). CDR1 and CDR2 from the germline V gene are MNHEY and SVGAGI. The V end lost 2 bases, the J end lost 2 bases, and 10 bases lay between the germline ends. The CDR3 length is 14 residues.

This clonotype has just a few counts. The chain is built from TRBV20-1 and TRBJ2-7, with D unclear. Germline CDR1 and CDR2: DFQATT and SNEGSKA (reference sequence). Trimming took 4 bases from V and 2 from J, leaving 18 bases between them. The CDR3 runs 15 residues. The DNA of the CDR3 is TGCAGTGCTAAGCCAGAGGAGCGTAGAACCTACGAGCAGTACTTC. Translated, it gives CSAKPEERRTYEQYF.

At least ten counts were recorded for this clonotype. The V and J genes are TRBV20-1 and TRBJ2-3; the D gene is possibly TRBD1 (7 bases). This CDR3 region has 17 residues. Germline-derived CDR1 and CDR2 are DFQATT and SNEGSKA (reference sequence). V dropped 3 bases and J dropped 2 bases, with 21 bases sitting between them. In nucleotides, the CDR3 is TGCAGTGCTAGTCCCAGCGGAGGGGGCGCGTACACAGATACGCAGTATTTT. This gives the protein CSASPSGGGAYTDTQYF.

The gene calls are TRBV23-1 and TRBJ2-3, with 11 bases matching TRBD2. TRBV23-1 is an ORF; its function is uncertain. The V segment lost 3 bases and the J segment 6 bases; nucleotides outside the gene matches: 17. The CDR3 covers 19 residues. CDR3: CASSQFGLAGGYSLDTQYF. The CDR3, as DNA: TGCGCCAGCAGTCAGTTCGGGCTAGCGGGAGGCTATTCACTTGATACGCAGTATTTT.

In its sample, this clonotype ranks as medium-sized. Here the CDR3 DNA reads TGCGCCAGCAGCCAGGGCTCCGGGGGGAGGACTGAAGCTTTCTTT. Protein: CASSQGSGGRTEAFF. The chain is built from TRBV4-1 and TRBJ1-1, with D maybe TRBD1 (5 bases). Trimming removed 3 bases at V and 5 bases at J, with 16 bases between. The CDR3 totals 15 residues. Germline V lookup: CDR1 MGHRA, CDR2 YSYEKL.

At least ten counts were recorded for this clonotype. CDR3 in amino acids: CASSQLGEKLFF. In DNA, the CDR3 is TGTGCCAGCAGCCAACTCGGGGAAAAACTGTTTTTT. This chain uses TRBV4-2 with TRBJ1-4, with unresolved D. V lost 2 bases and J 8 bases, leaving 6 bases between the germline ends. The CDR3 has 12 residues. CDR1 is LGHNA, CDR2 YNFKEQ, per germline.